This TCR beta chain was captured in a study of cytomegalovirus exposure and HLA in healthy donors. The study, taken as a whole, reports: As a later analysis revealed, the rate of TCR association differed by HLA locus, with DRB1 most and HLA-C fewest. One cluster of highly shared sequence variants probably arose as a sequencing artifact. Within an earlier analysis, most TCR beta V segments proved productive either about 90% or about 30% of the time.

This PCR relied on a set of 60 Vbeta primers and 13 Jbeta primers. Profiled with immunoSEQ multiplex PCR; TCRdb holds only in-frame clones, not every one. The sample consists of around 140,000 clones, roughly 79% of them appearing once. To note about this clone: Its antigen is unidentified.

This receptor was identified in a woman aged 35 to 49 in good health and CMV-seronegative. The specimen sequenced was PBMCs.

The DNA of the CDR3 is TGTGCCAGCAGAAAATCGATTAGCGGCGAGCAGTACTTC. It encodes CASRKSISGEQYF. The gene calls are TRBV25-1 and TRBJ2-5; D possibly corresponds to TRBD2 (6 bases). The DNA end is more similar to TRBJ2-7, so the J call may be wrong. This CDR3 is 13 amino acids long. The V gene's germline CDR1 is MGHDK and CDR2 SYGVNS.